This TCR beta chain is from a study of graft-versus-host responses after intestinal transplantation (TCRdb year 2021). Describing the broader study: The transplants that recipients received were multivisceral, liver-intestinal, or isolated intestinal. Anti-thymocyte globulin induction was given to all recipients, followed by maintenance tacrolimus and steroids for two to four years. Graft-versus-host and host-versus-graft alloreactive T cell clones were tracked in the graft, circulation and bone marrow after intestinal transplantation using bulk TCR-beta CDR3 sequencing. Alloreactive clones were identified by sequencing pre-transplant mixed lymphocyte reaction products and comparing these products with unstimulated pre-transplant donor and recipient T cells. A cohort of approximately 23 intestinal transplant recipients, including one retransplant, was enrolled, and 3 patients lacking pretransplant specimens were excluded. Donor T cell macrochimerism was defined as a peak of at least 4% donor T cells among recipient peripheral blood mononuclear cells. Samples from three later patients were sequenced in-house on an Illumina MiSeq with MiXCR processing rather than by the commercial service.

The full study reports these points: GvH clones turned up in recipient bone marrow, with some appearing earlier in ileal mucosa or blood, a pattern consistent with an intestinal mucosal origin. Peak levels of circulating GvH clones were associated with declines in HvG clones early after transplant. The relatively low number and heterogeneity of intestinal transplant patients limited the conclusions. In patients with donor T cell macrochimerism, the allografts had high GvH to HvG T cell clonal ratios.

Measured from the cysteine to the phenylalanine, the CDR3 is 16 residues long. CDR3 DNA is the only sequence kept; it has 48 bases, read in frame from the first base. In the germline V gene, CDR1 corresponds to SGHRS and CDR2 to YFSETQ. V trim: 4 bases; J trim: 2 bases; unmatched bases: 8. The time point label here, explained by the study, means: cells obtained before transplantation from donor or recipient. CD3+CD4+ and CD3+CD8+ populations were FACS-sorted from unstimulated pre-transplant donor and recipient cells taken from spleen or lymph nodes. This clone was detected only once. Its antigen remains unidentified. The record has no base qualities; no much larger clone is one base away. Library construction relied on the immunoSEQ multiplex PCR assay. For most patients, genomic DNA was isolated with the Qiagen DNeasy Blood and Tissue Kit and shipped frozen to Adaptive Biotechnologies for TCR sequencing. For most patients, high-throughput TCR-beta CDR3 sequencing of genomic DNA was performed by Adaptive Biotechnologies. As for the authors' bioinformatics: Adaptive's ImmunoSEQ software supplied the TCR sequencing data for 15 to 20 patients, while MiXCR and VDJtools were used to process a few other patients. CD4 versus CD8 sorting errors were corrected by removing sequences found in both subsets at a frequency ratio below 5:1. CDR3 nucleotide sequences shared by donor and recipient were removed because the origin of these sequences could not be assigned. To be classed as alloreactive, a clone needed at least 2-fold expansion over unstimulated cells and a minimum CFSE-low frequency of 0.002% (template counts) or 0.001% (read counts). Clones were considered mappable if detected in sequenced pre-transplant spleen, lymph node, or MLR CFSE-low populations of the donor or recipient. The cumulative frequency of alloreactive clones was calculated as a percentage of all sequences, weighted by copy number. The immuneACCESS repertoire file appears here via TCRdb, limited to in-frame rearrangements. These files lack a portion of the clones; in checked studies, under half of the deficit traces to unresolved V genes, and the cause of the others is not known. From that table come the V and J calls and clone size; the DNA was used to work out D and trimming. A total of 90,000 to 150,000 clones appear in this sample, 85% to 95% of them only once. The ten largest clones capture more than 2.5% of the sample.

The chain was built from TRBV5-1 and TRBJ2-3; 9 bases in the middle match TRBD2. The sample was unstimulated CD8+ T cells sorted from spleen or lymph node cells, taken before intestinal transplant. The receptor's source is a human donor who received an intestinal transplant. This receptor carries the CDR3 CASSPGLAIFTDTQYF. The DNA sequence is TGCGCCAGCAGCCCCGGACTAGCGATATTCACAGATACGCAGTATTTT.